This passage covers 23 T cell receptor beta chains from one sample sequenced in a study of response to subunit inactivated influenza vaccine (dated by TCRdb to 2017 to 2018). The method was RT-PCR. These reads were obtained on an Illumina HiSeq 2500. The public reads were quality trimmed at Q25 with fastp and then assembled into clones with MiXCR by TCRdb, keeping productive beta chains. Under each unique CDR3 protein, matching rows form one entry showing the most common genes and DNA. This sample gives about half a million distinct CDR3 sequences in total; around 8% of them show up just once. Jointly, the top ten make up about an eighth of the sample. The sequencing used PBMCs from blood, collected around 25 months after vaccination. The receptors originated from a man aged 45-69 years who received an inactivated influenza vaccine. Donor details come from another sample of the same person, matched by shared clones.

This clonotype has a count of ten or more. The rearrangement uses TRBV7-2 and TRBJ2-7; D uncertain. CDR1 is SGHTA and CDR2 is FQGNSA in the germline V gene. CDR3 length equals 16 residues. The V end lost 1 base, the J end lost 0 bases, and 13 bases lay between the germline ends. The CDR3 here is CASSLVFSTHSYEQYF. DNA of the CDR3: TGTGCCAGCAGCTTAGTCTTTTCCACCCACTCCTACGAGCAGTACTTC.

This clonotype was found many times. The chain has TRBV10-3 and TRBJ2-3; 7 bases match TRBD2. The CDR3 spans 15 residues. Trimming took 6 bases from V and 6 from J; bases not matched to a gene: 12. Germline V gene data show CDR1 as ENHRY and CDR2 as SYGVKD. DNA of the CDR3: TGTGCCATCAGGGCTGGCCGGGAGGCTGGGGATACGCAGTATTTT. Translated, it gives CAIRAGREAGDTQYF.

V gene TRBV29-1 combines with J gene TRBJ2-3; D unresolved. V gave up 1 base and J gave up 2 bases, with 7 bases separating them. Looked up from germline, CDR1 is SQVTM and CDR2 is ANQGSEA. CDR3 size: 13 residues. The CDR3 loop is CSVEVDSTDTQYF. In DNA form, the CDR3 reads TGCAGCGTTGAAGTGGATTCCACAGATACGCAGTATTTT.

This clonotype was observed at least ten times. This chain links TRBV20-1 with TRBJ2-4; 15 bases map to TRBD2. Trimming cost V 1 base and J 6 bases; bases outside gene matches: 16. Germline assignment: CDR1 DFQATT and CDR2 SNEGSKA (reference sequence). The CDR3 is 20 residues long. The DNA for the CDR3 is TGCAGTGCTAGAGGTTACCGCCGGACTAGCGGGAGGGAGTCGGGAAACATTCAGTACTTC. Amino acid sequence: CSARGYRRTSGRESGNIQYF.

This clonotype was observed at least ten times. The chain joins TRBV10-3 to TRBJ2-2, with 7 bases fitting TRBD1. The CDR3 extends over 13 amino acids. V lost 10 bases to trimming and J lost 0 bases; unmatched junction nucleotides: 2. In germline, CDR1 is ENHRY, CDR2 SYGVKD. CDR3 in amino acids: CATGTANTGELFF. As DNA, the CDR3 is TGTGCCACCGGGACAGCGAACACCGGGGAGCTGTTTTTT.

This clonotype was picked up a small number of times. The rearrangement joins TRBV7-2 to TRBJ2-4; D possibly corresponds to TRBD2 (7 bases). Germline V gene data show CDR1 as SGHTA and CDR2 as FQGNSA. The CDR3 totals 16 residues. V dropped 2 bases and J dropped 2 bases, with 13 bases sitting between them. The CDR3 sequence is CASSLPGGASKNIQYF. The CDR3 region has the DNA TGTGCCAGCAGCTTACCGGGGGGCGCGTCCAAAAACATTCAGTACTTC.

With respect to this clonotype: The junction and the germline gene differ at one end; a read error may be behind it. The chain joins TRBV10-1 to TRBJ2-4; a weak D match, TRBD2 (6 bases). CDR3 length: 10 residues. CDR1 is WNHNN, CDR2 SYGVQD, per germline (reference sequence). CDR3 in DNA: TGCGCCAGCAGTGCCGGGACTCCCCGATTC. Its protein product is CASSAGTPRF.

The V call is TRBV28, the J call TRBJ2-7; TRBD1 matches 8 bases. The CDR3 runs 17 residues. From germline, CDR1 is MDHEN and CDR2 SYDVKM. Trimming took 4 bases from V and 2 from J; bases not matched to a gene: 13. CDR3 amino acids: CASSSPPGQGIPYEQYF. CDR3 in DNA: TGTGCCAGCAGTTCCCCGCCTGGACAGGGAATCCCCTACGAGCAGTACTTC.

This clonotype was observed many times. The J gene is TRBJ2-5, the V gene TRBV10-3, with 10 nucleotides matching TRBD2. V shed 0 bases, J shed 3 bases, and the junction held 4 bases outside the gene matches. This CDR3 comprises 16 residues. Germline assignment: CDR1 ENHRY and CDR2 SYGVKD. CDR3 coding DNA: TGTGCCATCAGTGAGTCACTAGCGGGAACGAAAGAGACCCAGTACTTC. Translated: CAISESLAGTKETQYF.

V is TRBV12-3 or TRBV12-4 and J is TRBJ1-6; tentatively, D is TRBD1 (5 bases). The CDR3 contains 16 residues. V lost 3 bases and J 7 bases, leaving 16 bases between the germline ends. CDR3 sequence: CASSLDGRGRNSPLHF. The CDR3 bases are TGTGCCAGCAGTTTGGACGGTCGGGGACGGAATTCACCCCTCCACTTT.

The chain recombines TRBV7-2 with TRBJ1-2; no reliable D call. CDR1 SGHTA and CDR2 FQGNSA come from the germline V gene. This CDR3 contains 15 residues. Trimming took off 1 base at V and 3 bases at J, with 12 bases between the two ends. CDR3 bases: TGTGCCAGCAGCTTAGGAGGTCGGCGGGACTATGGCTACACCTTC. Residues: CASSLGGRRDYGYTF. Full variable domain (remainder filled in from reference TRBV7-2 and TRBJ1-2): GAGVSQSPSNKVTEKGKDVELRCDPISGHTALYWYRQSLGQGLEFLIYFQGNSAPDKSGLPSDRFSAERTGGSVSTLTIQRTQQEDSAVYLCASSLGGRRDYGYTFGSGTRLTVV.

The chain joins TRBV12-1 to TRBJ2-1; the table's D call, TRBD1, has no DNA check behind it. TRBV12-1 is reported as a pseudogene. There are 14 residues in the CDR3. The CDR3 nucleotides read TGTGCCAGCAGCTTACCAGGGACACTTCTAGGCCAGTTCTTC. Translation: CASSLPGTLLGQFF.

The chain has TRBV9 and TRBJ2-1, with 8 bases identical to TRBD2. The V and J ends lost 0 bases and 0 bases, in that order; junction bases with no gene match: 5. Germline CDR1 is SGDLS and CDR2 is YYNGEE. This CDR3 comprises 17 residues. The CDR3 is CASSVVDSGSSYNEQFF. The DNA of the CDR3 is TGTGCCAGCAGCGTAGTGGACAGCGGGAGCTCCTACAATGAGCAGTTCTTC.

This clonotype appeared a few times. The chain employs TRBV11-2 and TRBJ2-1, with 8 bases lining up with TRBD1. The CDR3 has 13 residues. The germline V gene encodes CDR1 SGHAT and CDR2 FQNNGV. Trimming at V came to 6 bases and at J to 15 bases, leaving 13 bases not matched to a gene. CDR3 DNA: TGTGCCAGCAGTACAAGGACAGGGTGGCTCCGGTTCTTC. Translation gives CASSTRTGWLRFF.

In its sample, this clonotype was seen a few times. The chain employs TRBV3-1 and TRBJ2-7; no definite D call. The CDR3 has 16 amino acids. Trimming took off 1 base at V and 4 bases at J, with 17 bases between the two ends. Germline assignment: CDR1 LGHDT and CDR2 YNNKEL (reference sequence). CDR3 loop: CASSQVWPRTLYEQYF. Written as DNA, the CDR3 is TGTGCCAGCAGCCAAGTCTGGCCCCGGACCCTTTACGAGCAGTACTTC.

The chain employs TRBV20-1 and TRBJ2-7; D remains ambiguous. The CDR3 extends over 11 amino acids. Germline V gene lookup returns CDR1 DFQATT and CDR2 SNEGSKA (reference sequence). V was pared by 4 bases and J by 2 bases, with 6 bases between. The CDR3 sequence is CSANNPYEQYF. In DNA, the CDR3 is TGCAGTGCTAATAACCCCTACGAGCAGTACTTC.

This clonotype has ten or more counts. The genes are TRBV19 and TRBJ1-5; tentatively, D is TRBD1 (6 bases). V lost 6 bases and J lost 1, with 13 bases in between. This CDR3 is built from 15 residues. Germline V gene lookup returns CDR1 LNHDA and CDR2 SQIVND (reference sequence). The CDR3 protein is CASSSTRGSNQPQHF. The CDR3 nucleotides read TGTGCCAGTAGCTCAACCAGGGGAAGCAATCAGCCCCAGCATTTT.

A few counts support this clonotype. The chain carries TRBV7-2 and TRBJ2-2; D remains ambiguous. This CDR3 region has 14 residues. V was shortened by 5 bases and J by 0 bases, with 7 bases between the two germline ends. The germline V gene has CDR1 SGHTA and CDR2 FQGNSA. CDR3 region: CASSPPTNTGELFF. CDR3 sequence (DNA): TGTGCCAGCAGCCCCCCTACGAACACCGGGGAGCTGTTTTTT. The full variable domain, completed using reference TRBV7-2 and TRBJ2-2, is GAGVSQSPSNKVTEKGKDVELRCDPISGHTALYWYRQSLGQGLEFLIYFQGNSAPDKSGLPSDRFSAERTGGSVSTLTIQRTQQEDSAVYLCASSPPTNTGELFFGEGSRLTVL.

This clonotype was observed many times. The chain uses TRBV5-1 and TRBJ1-6; the match to TRBD1 covers 9 bases. V lost 1 base, J lost 8 bases, and 10 bases stayed unmatched. The CDR3 totals 17 residues. Germline CDR1 reads SGHRS; CDR2 reads YFSETQ. The CDR3, as DNA: TGCGCCAGCAGCTTGAGATGGGACAGGGATGTCTATTCACCCCTCCACTTT. Its protein product is CASSLRWDRDVYSPLHF.

This clonotype has more than one count but fewer than ten. J is TRBJ2-1 and V is TRBV11-3, with D possibly TRBD2 on 6 matching bases. The germline V and J ends were trimmed by 0 bases and 5 bases, with 8 bases remaining between them. This CDR3 has 14 residues. Germline values: CDR1 SGHNT, CDR2 YENEEA. The CDR3 DNA reads as TGTGCCAGCAGCTTAGAGGCGGGAAACAATGAGCAGTTCTTC. It is translated as CASSLEAGNNEQFF.

As to this clonotype: An end of the junction does not agree with germline; a read error may underlie this. The chain is built from TRBV10-3 and TRBJ2-1; 13 bases align to TRBD2. This CDR3 has 18 amino acids. Germline CDR1 ENHRY, CDR2 SYGVKD. The CDR3 DNA reads TGTGCCATCAGTGAGTCGGGGAGGACTAGCGGGAGACCCCCTCCTCTGCTCTTC. Protein: CAISESGRTSGRPPPLLF.

This clonotype was counted between two and nine times. This rearrangement joins TRBV9 to TRBJ1-5, with D maybe TRBD1 (5 bases). Germline V gives CDR1 SGDLS, CDR2 YYNGEE. V was shortened by 3 bases and J by 6 bases, with 13 bases between the two germline ends. There are 14 residues in the CDR3. CDR3 protein: CASSEDGTGQPQHF. In DNA form, the CDR3 reads TGTGCCAGCAGCGAGGACGGGACGGGTCAGCCCCAGCATTTT.

This clonotype was found a few times. The chain links TRBV20-1 to TRBJ2-7; 7 nucleotides agree with TRBD2. The junction had 7 bases not matched to a gene; V was cut back by 0 bases and J by 2 bases. Germline V lookup: CDR1 DFQATT, CDR2 SNEGSKA (reference sequence). The CDR3 sequence is 15 residues long. Written as DNA, the CDR3 is TGCAGTGCTAGAGATTCTCTAGCGGCGACCTACGAGCAGTACTTC. This translates into CSARDSLAATYEQYF.